The TCR beta chain under discussion was sequenced for a study of T cells in Graves' hyperthyroidism and ophthalmopathy. Overall study results and limits: The blood repertoire included most of the expanded thyroid clonotypes above 0.001. The authors' 13 V-J model separated ophthalmopathy from stable hyperthyroidism.

Trimming removed 4 bases from V and 5 bases from J, with 14 bases in between. CDR3 length equals 14 residues. The TCR beta CDR3 regions underwent amplification using RNA transcripts as the source. With the HTBI primer set, the TCR CDR3 went through a first round of RT-PCR. MiXCR, applied by TCRdb to the multiplex PCR reads, yields one record per CDR3 protein. The repertoire holds approximately 630,000 distinct CDR3 sequences, with around 15% as singletons. In this sample, this clonotype turned up a few times. Its target is not known. Isolation of PBMCs was performed on 8.5 to 10 ml fresh peripheral blood.

The TCR was taken from a woman under 40 with Graves' hyperthyroidism. J is TRBJ1-1 and V is TRBV12-3 or TRBV12-4, with D uncertain. The sequenced material came from blood. DNA for the CDR3: TGTGCCAGCAGTTCCCAGACGGATTCGACTGAAGCTTTCTTT. It codes for CASSSQTDSTEAFF.